These 17 T cell receptor beta chains originate from one sample sequenced in a study of blood T cell repertoires in COVID-19. Profiling relied on immunoSEQ multiplex PCR, and the TCRdb table lists in-frame clones only, not all of them. The sample has 140,000 or so clones; approximately 80% are singletons. Sample: peripheral blood. The receptors stem from an older woman with acute or convalescent COVID-19.

This chain connects TRBV27 to TRBJ1-1; 8 bases align to TRBD1. The CDR3 sequence is 14 residues long. Germline assignment: CDR1 MNHEY and CDR2 SMNVEV (reference sequence). The junction had 6 bases not matched to a gene; V was cut back by 6 bases and J by 3 bases. DNA for the CDR3: TGTGCCAGCAGGCGGGGACAGGACTACACTGAAGCTTTCTTT. Protein: CASRRGQDYTEAFF.

The gene calls are TRBV19 and TRBJ1-2; the D gene is possibly TRBD1 (6 bases). V was clipped by 6 bases and J by 4 bases, with 21 bases between them. Germline assignment: CDR1 LNHDA and CDR2 SQIVND (reference sequence). This CDR3 comprises 16 residues. The CDR3 spells CASSSNTGLRTYGYTF. CDR3 coding DNA: TGTGCCAGTAGCAGCAATACAGGGTTAAGGACCTATGGCTACACCTTC.

The chain combines TRBV7-2 with TRBJ1-2; D is unclear. The V and J ends lost 4 bases and 7 bases respectively, with 16 bases between them. Germline CDR1 is SGHTA and CDR2 is FQGNSA. The CDR3 contains 14 residues. CDR3 in DNA: TGTGCCAGCAGCTCCACCGCGGATCTGGGTGGCTACACCTTC. This sequence encodes CASSSTADLGGYTF.

The chain recombines TRBV5-6 with TRBJ2-1; TRBD1 is a possible D gene (7 bases). Trimming stripped 4 bases from V and 9 bases from J, with 17 bases between. Germline CDR1 reads SGHDT; CDR2 reads YYEEEE. CDR3 size: 14 residues. The CDR3 is CASSHRGTAGEQFF. In DNA form, the CDR3 reads TGTGCCAGCAGCCACAGGGGAACAGCGGGTGAGCAGTTCTTC.

There are a few counts of this clone. The chain combines TRBV6-5 with TRBJ1-1; 8 nucleotides align to TRBD1. CDR1 and CDR2 from the germline V gene are MNHEY and SVGAGI. The ends lost 6 bases at V and 0 bases at J; junction bases unmatched: 3. The CDR3 spans 14 residues. DNA for the CDR3: TGTGCCAGCAGGGGGACAGGCATGAACACTGAAGCTTTCTTT. This gives the protein CASRGTGMNTEAFF.

V gene TRBV28 combines with J gene TRBJ2-7; 11 bases align to TRBD2. The CDR3 is 16 amino acids. V was clipped by 5 bases and J by 3 bases; unmatched bases: 9. Germline assignment: CDR1 MDHEN and CDR2 SYDVKM. CDR3 bases: TGTGCCAGCAGTGTCACTAGCGGGAGTTCCATCTACGAGCAGTACTTC. Protein: CASSVTSGSSIYEQYF.

The V gene is TRBV15, the J gene TRBJ1-6; possibly TRBD1 for D (6 bases). CDR1 is LNHNV, CDR2 YYDKDF, per germline (reference sequence). The CDR3 has 16 amino acids. The V gene lost 1 base and the J gene lost 12 bases, with 19 bases spanning the gap. The CDR3 DNA is TGTGCCACCAGCAGAGTAATGGGGGCTGTGTTAAGACCCCTCCACTTT. Amino acids: CATSRVMGAVLRPLHF.

The chain has TRBV2 and TRBJ2-7; D perhaps matches TRBD2 (6 bases). Between the trimmed V and J ends, which lost 5 bases and 5 bases, there was a span of 13 bases. This CDR3 is 13 amino acids long. In germline, CDR1 is SNHLY, CDR2 FYNNEI. CDR3 nucleotide sequence: TGTGCCAGCAGTCCAAGAGGGAGGAACGAGCAGTACTTC. Residues: CASSPRGRNEQYF.

V is TRBV10-3 and J is TRBJ2-2, with D possibly TRBD2 on 6 matching bases. The CDR3 runs 17 residues. V lost 0 bases to trimming and J lost 1 base, with 12 bases between them. Germline CDR1 reads ENHRY; CDR2 reads SYGVKD. The CDR3 loop is CAISESQLALNTGELFF. The CDR3 region has the DNA TGTGCCATCAGTGAGTCCCAGCTAGCGTTGAACACCGGGGAGCTGTTTTTT.

The genes are TRBV10-2 and TRBJ1-2; TRBD1 is a possible D gene (6 bases). This CDR3 spans 12 amino acids. The germline V gene encodes CDR1 WSHSY and CDR2 SAAADI. V was pared by 7 bases and J by 4 bases, with 10 bases between. In DNA, the CDR3 is TGCGCCAGCATCGACAGGCTCTATGGCTACACCTTC. This sequence encodes CASIDRLYGYTF.

This chain joins TRBV9 and TRBJ2-2, with 7 bases fitting TRBD2. Germline CDR1 and CDR2: SGDLS and YYNGEE. This CDR3 has 15 amino acids. V shed 4 bases, J shed 7 bases, and the junction held 10 bases outside the gene matches. The CDR3 nucleotides read TGTGCCAGCAGCCACATAGTGGGGGGGAACGGGGAGCTGTTTTTT. Amino acids: CASSHIVGGNGELFF. Combining the CDR3 with reference TRBV9 and TRBJ2-2 gives the whole variable domain DSGVTQTPKHLITATGQRVTLRCSPRSGDLSVYWYQQSLDQGLQFLIQYYNGEERAKGNILERFSAQQFPDLHSELNLSSLELGDSALYFCASSHIVGGNGELFFGEGSRLTVL.

This clone was observed a handful of times. The chain recombines TRBV28 with TRBJ1-5; tentative D call: TRBD1 (5 bases). The CDR3 is 14 residues long. Germline-derived CDR1 and CDR2 are MDHEN and SYDVKM. Trimming pared 5 bases from V and 4 bases from J, leaving 12 bases between. The CDR3 nucleotides read TGTGCCAGCAGTCTGCACACAGGTAATCAGCCCCAGCATTTT. The encoded protein is CASSLHTGNQPQHF. Complete variable domain (other parts from reference TRBV28 and TRBJ1-5): DVKVTQSSRYLVKRTGEKVFLECVQDMDHENMFWYRQDPGLGLRLIYFSYDVKMKEKGDIPEGYSVSREKKERFSLILESASTNQTSMYLCASSLHTGNQPQHFGDGTRLSIL.

This clone was recorded once. This chain joins TRBV5-1 and TRBJ2-2; 9 bases are shared with TRBD2. The germline V gene has CDR1 SGHRS and CDR2 YFSETQ. This CDR3 region has 17 residues. V was pared by 1 base and J by 4 bases, with 8 bases of the junction left unmatched. The CDR3 DNA reads as TGCGCCAGCAGCTTGTTTCGACTAGCGGCGTTCACCGGGGAGCTGTTTTTT. Its translation: CASSLFRLAAFTGELFF. The full variable domain, rest sourced from reference TRBV5-1 and TRBJ2-2, is KAGVTQTPRYLIKTRGQQVTLSCSPISGHRSVSWYQQTPGQGLQFLFEYFSETQRNKGNFPGRFSGRQFSNSRSEMNVSTLELGDSALYLCASSLFRLAAFTGELFFGEGSRLTVL.

V usage is TRBV5-8 and J usage is TRBJ2-1, with D possibly being TRBD2 (7 bases). Trimming left V 4 bases short and J 1 base short, with 18 bases between. This CDR3 has 17 residues. Germline-derived CDR1 and CDR2 are SGHTS and YDEGEE. CDR3 in DNA: TGTGCCAGCAGCCGGGGGGCGCGCCCGGGGTCCTACAATGAGCAGTTCTTC. Protein product: CASSRGARPGSYNEQFF.

The genes are TRBV27 and TRBJ1-5; maybe TRBD1 (6 bases). Trimming pared 0 bases from V and 2 bases from J, leaving 8 bases between. The germline V gene has CDR1 MNHEY and CDR2 SMNVEV (reference sequence). This CDR3 spans 15 amino acids. This chain's CDR3 is CASSLSRQGNQPQHF. CDR3 sequence (DNA): TGTGCCAGCAGTTTATCACGACAGGGCAATCAGCCCCAGCATTTT.

This chain uses TRBV19 with TRBJ1-1, with TRBD1 matching over 7 bases. CDR1 and CDR2 (germline): LNHDA, SQIVND (reference sequence). CDR3 length: 15 residues. The V and J ends lost 9 bases and 0 bases, in that order; junction bases with no gene match: 10. CDR3 region: CASRPKGQLNTEAFF. For the CDR3, the DNA is TGTGCCAGCAGACCCAAGGGACAGTTGAACACTGAAGCTTTCTTT.

The J gene is TRBJ2-5, the V gene TRBV3-1 (or the pseudogene TRBV3-2), with 7 bases matching TRBD2. This CDR3 is built from 18 residues. Germline V gene lookup returns CDR1 LGHDT and CDR2 YNNKEL (reference sequence). Unmatched junction bases numbered 15, after V lost 0 bases and J lost 5 bases. The CDR3 nucleotides read TGTGCCAGCAGCCAAGAGGGACTCCGCGGGGGAGGTGCGGAGACCCAGTACTTC. Translated, it gives CASSQEGLRGGGAETQYF.